These 19 T cell receptor beta chains were all obtained from the same sample, sequenced in a study of blood T cell repertoires in COVID-19. Using immunoSEQ multiplex PCR, the repertoire was profiled, and TCRdb retains in-frame clones only, with some absent. Of 35,000 to 50,000 clones in the sample, about 88% were seen once. The specimen was peripheral blood. The receptors shown here come from a woman aged 65 to 85 in a cohort sampled during active COVID-19.

The chain employs TRBV7-2 and TRBJ2-7, with D possibly being TRBD1 (6 bases). Germline CDR1 reads SGHTA; CDR2 reads FQGNSA. CDR3 size: 13 residues. The V and J ends lost 3 bases and 6 bases respectively, with 12 bases between them. CDR3 in DNA: TGTGCCAGCAGCTTGTCCCGGGACATCGAGCAGTACTTC. This gives the protein CASSLSRDIEQYF.

The chain is built from TRBV3-1 (or the pseudogene TRBV3-2) and TRBJ1-5; no clear D. Looked up from germline, CDR1 is LGHDT and CDR2 is YNNKEL (reference sequence). The CDR3 extends over 12 amino acids. Deletions cut 1 base from V and 5 bases from J, with 3 bases between. The CDR3 DNA is TGTGCCAGCAGCCAAGGAGATCAGCCCCAGCATTTT. The encoded protein is CASSQGDQPQHF.

This clone has a single count. The chain recombines TRBV3-1 (or the pseudogene TRBV3-2) with TRBJ1-5; no definite D call. V shed 3 bases and J shed 15 bases, with 15 bases lying between them. Germline loops: CDR1 LGHDT, CDR2 YNNKEL (reference sequence). The CDR3 consists of 12 residues. CDR3 residues: CASSQEVGKGHF. The CDR3 nucleotides read TGTGCCAGCAGCCAGGAGGTGGGGAAGGGGCATTTT.

The rearrangement uses TRBV5-1 and TRBJ2-5; 13 bases map to TRBD2. Germline trimming cut 4 bases from V and 3 bases from J; bases unmatched to any gene: 3. CDR1 is SGHRS and CDR2 is YFSETQ in the germline V gene. This CDR3 has 15 residues. CDR3 sequence: CASSAGTSGEETQYF. For the CDR3, the DNA is TGCGCCAGCAGCGCTGGGACTAGCGGGGAAGAGACCCAGTACTTC.

This clone was seen only once. The rearrangement links TRBV6-6 to TRBJ2-7; D perhaps matches TRBD1 (5 bases). Trimming took 6 bases from V and 0 from J, leaving 15 bases between them. In germline, CDR1 is MNHNY, CDR2 SVGAGI (reference sequence). The CDR3 length is 15 residues. The CDR3 region has the DNA TGTGCCAGCAGCCAGGATAGGACAAGCTCCTACGAGCAGTACTTC. Its translation: CASSQDRTSSYEQYF.

This rearrangement joins TRBV11-3 to TRBJ2-3, with TRBD1 identical over 7 bases. This CDR3 spans 13 amino acids. Per the germline V gene, CDR1 is SGHNT and CDR2 is YENEEA. V was clipped by 4 bases and J by 8 bases; unmatched bases: 6. The CDR3 sequence is CASSSGGTSTQYF. CDR3 bases: TGTGCCAGCAGCTCAGGGGGAACGAGTACGCAGTATTTT.

V usage is TRBV18 and J usage is TRBJ2-1; maybe TRBD1 (5 bases). From germline, CDR1 is KGHSH and CDR2 LQKENI. The CDR3 loop spans 15 amino acids. The V gene lost 3 bases and the J gene lost 5 bases, with 14 bases spanning the gap. The CDR3 here is CASSPAQDSHNEQFF. For the CDR3, the DNA is TGTGCCAGCTCACCGGCACAGGATTCTCACAATGAGCAGTTCTTC.

CDR3 bases: TGTGCCAGCTCACCCCTACTAGCGGGAGGTCGGGATGAGCAGTTCTTC. Translation gives CASSPLLAGGRDEQFF. The rearrangement uses TRBV18 and TRBJ2-1, with 12 bases aligning to TRBD2. The CDR3 runs to 16 residues. CDR1 and CDR2 (germline): KGHSH, LQKENI. V lost 3 bases and J lost 8; bases outside the gene matches: 8.

The J gene is TRBJ2-7, the V gene TRBV7-2; D remains unclear. V lost 0 bases to trimming and J lost 0 bases, with 9 bases between them. This CDR3 spans 15 amino acids. Germline loops: CDR1 SGHTA, CDR2 FQGNSA. The CDR3 region has the DNA TGTGCCAGCAGCTTAGCAGATCAGTTCTCCTACGAGCAGTACTTC. Protein product: CASSLADQFSYEQYF.

This sequence joins TRBV7-2 and TRBJ2-1; TRBD1 might be the D (6 bases). The CDR3 is 15 amino acids. With 3 bases removed from V and 0 bases from J, the gap between germline ends came to 9 bases. Germline V CDR1 and CDR2: SGHTA, FQGNSA. The CDR3 protein is CASSLTGSSYNEQFF. CDR3 DNA: TGTGCCAGCAGCTTGACAGGTAGCTCCTACAATGAGCAGTTCTTC.

The rearrangement joins TRBV5-4 to TRBJ2-7, with 11 bases lining up with TRBD2. The CDR3 is made up of 14 amino acids. The germline gives CDR1 SGHNT, CDR2 YYREEE (reference sequence). V dropped 4 bases and J dropped 5; count of bases not matched to a gene: 5. The CDR3 coding sequence is TGTGCCAGCAGCCCCGGGACTAGCGGCCACGAGCAGTACTTC. It codes for CASSPGTSGHEQYF.

The chain is built from TRBV7-9 and TRBJ1-2, with no clear D. The CDR3 is 13 residues long. CDR1 and CDR2 (germline): SEHNR, FQNEAQ (reference sequence). V was trimmed by 5 bases and J by 4 bases, leaving 11 bases between them. For the CDR3, the DNA is TGTGCCAGCAGCCAGGACTGGAGCTATGGCTACACCTTC. This translates into CASSQDWSYGYTF. Looking up the rest from reference TRBV7-9 and TRBJ1-2 gives the full variable domain: DTGVSQNPRHKITKRGQNVTFRCDPISEHNRLYWYRQTLGQGPEFLTYFQNEAQLEKSRLLSDRFSAERPKGSFSTLEIQRTEQGDSAMYLCASSQDWSYGYTFGSGTRLTVV.

The gene calls are TRBV7-2 and TRBJ2-3; maybe TRBD1 (6 bases). This CDR3 has 15 amino acids. Between the trimmed V and J ends, which lost 5 bases and 4 bases, there was a span of 16 bases. The germline V gene has CDR1 SGHTA and CDR2 FQGNSA. Here the CDR3 DNA reads TGTGCCAGCAGCGCAAATCCCACAGGGTCAGATACGCAGTATTTT. Its translation: CASSANPTGSDTQYF.

This chain uses TRBV13 with TRBJ1-2, with TRBD1 matching 8 bases. With V trimmed by 1 base and J by 2 bases, 3 bases remained unmatched. Germline CDR1 and CDR2: PRHDT and FYEKMQ (reference sequence). This CDR3 region has 15 residues. The CDR3 nucleotides are TGTGCCAGCAGCTTAGACGGGGACAGGAACTATGGCTACACCTTC. Translated: CASSLDGDRNYGYTF. The full variable domain, in which reference TRBV13 and TRBJ1-2 provide the parts outside the CDR3, is AAGVIQSPRHLIKEKRETATLKCYPIPRHDTVYWYQQGPGQDPQFLISFYEKMQSDKGSIPDRFSAQQFSDYHSELNMSSLELGDSALYFCASSLDGDRNYGYTFGSGTRLTVV.

This clone appeared a single time. The chain carries TRBV27 and TRBJ2-1; no clear D. Germline V lookup: CDR1 MNHEY, CDR2 SMNVEV (reference sequence). The CDR3 consists of 14 residues. With 3 bases removed from V and 0 bases from J, the gap between germline ends came to 6 bases. Here the CDR3 DNA reads TGTGCCAGCAGTTTCGCTAGCTCCTACAATGAGCAGTTCTTC. Encoded protein: CASSFASSYNEQFF.

The gene calls are TRBV7-9 and TRBJ2-7, with D maybe TRBD1 (5 bases). CDR3 length: 14 residues. Germline V lookup: CDR1 SEHNR, CDR2 FQNEAQ (reference sequence). V was trimmed by 3 bases and J by 3 bases, leaving 12 bases between them. CDR3 sequence (DNA): TGTGCCAGCAGCTTTAGCAGGGCCGGCTACGAGCAGTACTTC. Its translation: CASSFSRAGYEQYF.

The chain links TRBV28 to TRBJ2-1; TRBD2 aligns across 11 bases. The CDR3 is 15 amino acids. After removal of 8 bases from V and 3 bases from J, the junction contained 6 bases not matched to a gene. Looked up from germline, CDR1 is MDHEN and CDR2 is SYDVKM. CDR3: CASGIAGGGYNEQFF. In DNA form, the CDR3 reads TGTGCCAGCGGGATAGCGGGAGGGGGCTACAATGAGCAGTTCTTC.

The chain uses TRBV5-1 and TRBJ2-1, with TRBD2 identical over 7 bases. This CDR3 has 15 residues. Germline V lookup: CDR1 SGHRS, CDR2 YFSETQ. The J segment lost 5 bases and the V segment lost 0 bases, leaving 5 bases of the junction unmatched. The CDR3 DNA sequence: TGCGCCAGCAGCTTGGGGCTAGCGGAAGACAATGAGCAGTTCTTC. Translation gives CASSLGLAEDNEQFF.

The chain is built from TRBV5-4 and TRBJ2-1; TRBD2 is a possible D gene (8 bases). The CDR3 is 15 residues long. V gave up 2 bases and J gave up 8 bases, with 17 bases separating them. Germline V gene data show CDR1 as SGHNT and CDR2 as YYREEE (reference sequence). As DNA, the CDR3 is TGTGCCAGCAGCTTCGACGGGAGGGGGCTGGATGAGCAGTTCTTC. Amino acids: CASSFDGRGLDEQFF.